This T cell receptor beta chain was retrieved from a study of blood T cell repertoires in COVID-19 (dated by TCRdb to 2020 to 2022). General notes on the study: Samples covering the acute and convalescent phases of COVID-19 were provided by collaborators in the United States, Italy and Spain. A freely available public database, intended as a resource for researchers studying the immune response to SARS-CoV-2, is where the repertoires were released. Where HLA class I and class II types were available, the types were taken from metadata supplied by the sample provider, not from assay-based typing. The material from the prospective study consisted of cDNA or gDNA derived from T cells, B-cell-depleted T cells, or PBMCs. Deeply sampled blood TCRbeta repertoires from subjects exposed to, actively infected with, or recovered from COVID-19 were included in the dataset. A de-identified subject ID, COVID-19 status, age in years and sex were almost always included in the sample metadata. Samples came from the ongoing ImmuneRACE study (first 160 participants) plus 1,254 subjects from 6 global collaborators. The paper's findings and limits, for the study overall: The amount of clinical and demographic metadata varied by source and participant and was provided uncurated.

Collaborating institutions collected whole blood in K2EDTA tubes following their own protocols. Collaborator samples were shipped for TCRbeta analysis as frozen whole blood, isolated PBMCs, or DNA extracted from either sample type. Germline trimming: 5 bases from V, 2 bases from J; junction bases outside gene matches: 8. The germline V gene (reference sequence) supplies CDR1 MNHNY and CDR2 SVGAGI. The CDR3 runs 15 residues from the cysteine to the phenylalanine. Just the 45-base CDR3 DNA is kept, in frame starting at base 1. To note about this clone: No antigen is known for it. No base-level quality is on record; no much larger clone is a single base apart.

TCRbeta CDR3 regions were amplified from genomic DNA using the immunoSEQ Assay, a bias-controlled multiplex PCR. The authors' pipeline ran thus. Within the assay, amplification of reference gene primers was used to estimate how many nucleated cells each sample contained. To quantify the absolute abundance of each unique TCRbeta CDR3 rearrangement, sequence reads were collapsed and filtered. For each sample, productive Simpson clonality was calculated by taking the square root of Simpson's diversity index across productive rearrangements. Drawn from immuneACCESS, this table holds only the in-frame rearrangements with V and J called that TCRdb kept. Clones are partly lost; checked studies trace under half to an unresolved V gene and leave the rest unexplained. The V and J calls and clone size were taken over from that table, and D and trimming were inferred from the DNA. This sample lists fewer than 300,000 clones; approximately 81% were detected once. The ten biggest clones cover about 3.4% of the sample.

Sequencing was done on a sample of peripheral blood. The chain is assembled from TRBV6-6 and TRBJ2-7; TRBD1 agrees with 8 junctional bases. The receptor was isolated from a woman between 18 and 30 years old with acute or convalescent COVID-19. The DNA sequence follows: TGTGCCAGCAGTGGCAGACAGGGGCTCACCTACGAGCAGTACTTC. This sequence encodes CASSGRQGLTYEQYF.